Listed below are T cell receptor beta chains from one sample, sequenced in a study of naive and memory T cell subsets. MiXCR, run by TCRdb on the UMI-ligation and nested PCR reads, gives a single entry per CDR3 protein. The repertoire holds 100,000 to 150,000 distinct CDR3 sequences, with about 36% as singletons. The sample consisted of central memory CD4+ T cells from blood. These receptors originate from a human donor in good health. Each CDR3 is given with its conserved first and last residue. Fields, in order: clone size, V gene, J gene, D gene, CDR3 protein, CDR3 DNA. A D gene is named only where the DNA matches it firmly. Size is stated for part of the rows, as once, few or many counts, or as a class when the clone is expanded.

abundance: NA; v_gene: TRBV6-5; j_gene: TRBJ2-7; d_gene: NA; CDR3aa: CASSYLGQGKGEQYF; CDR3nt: TGTGCCAGCAGTTACCTCGGGCAGGGGAAAGGAGAGCAGTACTTC
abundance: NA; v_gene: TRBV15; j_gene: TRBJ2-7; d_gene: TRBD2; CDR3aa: CATSRGPSGSSYEQYF; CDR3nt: TGTGCCACCAGCAGGGGCCCTAGCGGGAGCTCCTACGAGCAGTACTTC
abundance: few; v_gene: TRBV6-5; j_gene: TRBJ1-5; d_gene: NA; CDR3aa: CASSYSRQGNQPQHF; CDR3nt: TGTGCCAGCAGTTACTCGAGACAGGGCAATCAGCCCCAGCATTTT
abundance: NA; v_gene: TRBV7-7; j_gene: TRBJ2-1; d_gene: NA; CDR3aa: CASRATLGDNEQFF; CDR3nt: TGTGCTAGCAGAGCAACCCTTGGGGACAATGAGCAGTTCTTC
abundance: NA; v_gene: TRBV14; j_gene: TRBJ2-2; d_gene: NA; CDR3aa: CASSHQFKLAGELFF; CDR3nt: TGTGCCAGCAGCCACCAATTTAAGCTGGCCGGGGAGCTGTTTTTT
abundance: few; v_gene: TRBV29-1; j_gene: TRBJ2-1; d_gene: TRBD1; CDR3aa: CSGKERQGSFKILYNNEQFF; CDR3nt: TGCAGCGGGAAAGAGAGACAGGGAAGCTTTAAGATTCTTTACAACAATGAGCAGTTCTTC
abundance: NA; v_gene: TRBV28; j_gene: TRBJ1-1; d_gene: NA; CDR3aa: CASCPGGYGTEAFF; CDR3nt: TGTGCCAGCTGTCCTGGGGGCTACGGCACTGAAGCTTTCTTT
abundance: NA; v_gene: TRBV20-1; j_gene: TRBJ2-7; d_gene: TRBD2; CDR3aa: CSARGGLAGLYEQYF; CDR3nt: TGCAGTGCTAGAGGAGGACTAGCGGGGCTCTACGAGCAGTACTTC
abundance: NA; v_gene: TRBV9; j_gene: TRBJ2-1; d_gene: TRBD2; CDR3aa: CASSVLGGLAGGGDEQFF; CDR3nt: TGTGCCAGCAGCGTCCTCGGAGGGCTAGCGGGAGGTGGGGATGAGCAGTTCTTC
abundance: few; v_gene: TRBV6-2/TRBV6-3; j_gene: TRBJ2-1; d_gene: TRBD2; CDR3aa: CASSRLGRAMDEQFF; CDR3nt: TGTGCCAGCAGTCGTCTTGGGAGGGCGATGGATGAGCAGTTCTTC
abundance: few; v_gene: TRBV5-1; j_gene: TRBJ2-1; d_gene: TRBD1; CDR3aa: CASTRQGSLYNEQFF; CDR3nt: TGCGCCAGCACCCGACAGGGATCGCTCTACAATGAGCAGTTCTTC
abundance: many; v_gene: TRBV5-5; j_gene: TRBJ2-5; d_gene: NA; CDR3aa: CASSLQGETQYF; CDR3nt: TGTGCCAGCAGCTTGCAGGGGGAGACCCAGTACTTC
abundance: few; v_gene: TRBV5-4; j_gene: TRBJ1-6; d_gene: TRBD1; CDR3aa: CASSSTGVNNSPLHF; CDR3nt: TGTGCCAGCAGCTCGACAGGGGTCAATAATTCACCCCTCCACTTT
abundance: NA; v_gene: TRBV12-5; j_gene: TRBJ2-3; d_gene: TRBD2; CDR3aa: CASGLSGTGTDTQYF; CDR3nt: TGTGCTAGTGGTTTGAGCGGGACGGGGACAGATACGCAGTATTTT
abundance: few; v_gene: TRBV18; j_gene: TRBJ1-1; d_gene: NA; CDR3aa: CASNRDRIATEAFF; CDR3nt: TGTGCCAGCAACCGAGACAGGATTGCAACTGAAGCTTTCTTT
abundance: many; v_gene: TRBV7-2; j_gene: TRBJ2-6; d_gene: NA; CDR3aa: CASSLLVQGSVLTF; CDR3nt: TGTGCCAGCAGCTTATTAGTACAGGGTTCCGTCCTGACTTTC
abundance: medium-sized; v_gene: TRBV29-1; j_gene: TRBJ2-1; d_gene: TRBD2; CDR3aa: CSARTSGRNNEQFF; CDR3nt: TGCAGCGCCCGAACTAGCGGGAGAAACAATGAGCAGTTCTTC
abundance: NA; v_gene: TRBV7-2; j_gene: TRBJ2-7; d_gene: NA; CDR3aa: CASSLNTGPYEQYF; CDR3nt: TGTGCCAGCAGCTTAAATACAGGGCCCTACGAGCAGTACTTC
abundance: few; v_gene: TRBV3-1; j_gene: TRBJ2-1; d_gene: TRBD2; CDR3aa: CASSQDGTRKNEQFF; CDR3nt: TGTGCCAGCAGCCAAGACGGGACTAGAAAGAATGAGCAGTTCTTC
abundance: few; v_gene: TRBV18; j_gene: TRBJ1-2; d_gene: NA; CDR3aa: CATGQENYGYTF; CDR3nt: TGTGCTACTGGGCAGGAGAACTATGGCTACACCTTC
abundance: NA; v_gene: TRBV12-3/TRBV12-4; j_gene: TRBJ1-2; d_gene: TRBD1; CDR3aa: CASSQRQGPNYGYTF; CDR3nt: TGTGCCAGCAGCCAAAGACAGGGGCCCAACTATGGCTACACCTTC
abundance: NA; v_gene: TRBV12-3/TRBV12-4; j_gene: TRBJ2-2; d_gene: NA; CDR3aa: CASSLDQIGNTGELFF; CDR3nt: TGTGCCAGCAGTTTAGATCAGATCGGGAACACCGGGGAGCTGTTTTTT
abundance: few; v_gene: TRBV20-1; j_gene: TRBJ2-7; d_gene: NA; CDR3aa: CSAADENWGKQYF; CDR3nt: TGCAGTGCCGCGGACGAAAACTGGGGGAAGCAGTACTTC
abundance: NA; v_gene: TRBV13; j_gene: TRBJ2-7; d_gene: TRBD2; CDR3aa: CASRNGLAGVRSYEQYF; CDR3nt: TGTGCCAGCAGAAACGGACTAGCGGGAGTGAGGTCCTACGAGCAGTACTTC
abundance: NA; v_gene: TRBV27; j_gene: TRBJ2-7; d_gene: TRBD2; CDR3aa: CASSPRGLAKDEQYF; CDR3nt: TGTGCCAGCAGTCCCAGAGGACTAGCGAAGGACGAGCAGTACTTC
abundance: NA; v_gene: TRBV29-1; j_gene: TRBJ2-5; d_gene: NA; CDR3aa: CSAPGGSGYQETQYF; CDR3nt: TGCAGCGCACCAGGGGGTAGCGGGTACCAAGAGACCCAGTACTTC
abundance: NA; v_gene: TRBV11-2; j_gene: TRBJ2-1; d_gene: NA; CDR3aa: CASSLGWADEQFF; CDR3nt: TGTGCCAGCAGCTTAGGGTGGGCGGACGAGCAGTTCTTC
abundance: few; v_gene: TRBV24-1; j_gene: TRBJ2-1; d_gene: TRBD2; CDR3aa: CATSDATGTSGSLSANEQFF; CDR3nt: TGTGCCACCAGTGATGCCACCGGGACTAGCGGGAGTTTATCGGCCAATGAGCAGTTCTTC
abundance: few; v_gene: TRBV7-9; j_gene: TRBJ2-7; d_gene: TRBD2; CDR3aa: CASSVTGRVLNEQYF; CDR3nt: TGTGCCAGCAGCGTTACCGGGAGGGTTTTGAACGAGCAGTACTTC
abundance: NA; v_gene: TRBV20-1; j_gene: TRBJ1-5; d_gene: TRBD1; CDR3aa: CSAPGQGNQPQHF; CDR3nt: TGCAGTGCGCCGGGACAGGGCAATCAGCCCCAGCATTTT
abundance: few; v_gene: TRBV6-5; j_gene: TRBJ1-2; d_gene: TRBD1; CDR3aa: CASRGQGNYGYTF; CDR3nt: TGTGCCAGCAGAGGACAGGGCAACTATGGCTACACCTTC
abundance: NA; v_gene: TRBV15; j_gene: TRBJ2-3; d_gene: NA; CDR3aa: CATSRDLGGASTDTQYF; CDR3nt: TGTGCCACCAGCAGAGATTTGGGGGGAGCTAGCACAGATACGCAGTATTTT
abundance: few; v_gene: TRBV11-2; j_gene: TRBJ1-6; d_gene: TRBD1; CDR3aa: CASRGTGGASPLHF; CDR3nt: TGTGCCAGCAGAGGGACAGGCGGTGCTTCACCCCTCCACTTT
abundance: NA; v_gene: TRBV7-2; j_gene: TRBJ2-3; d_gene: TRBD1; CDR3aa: CASSSGQGYATDTQYF; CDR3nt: TGTGCCAGCAGCTCGGGACAGGGGTATGCCACAGATACGCAGTATTTT
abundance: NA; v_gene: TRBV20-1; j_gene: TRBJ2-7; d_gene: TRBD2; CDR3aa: CSAQTSGSFYEQYF; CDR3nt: TGCAGTGCTCAGACTAGCGGGAGTTTCTACGAGCAGTACTTC
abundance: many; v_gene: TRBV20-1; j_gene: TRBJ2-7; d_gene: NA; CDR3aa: CSARVWGDNEQYF; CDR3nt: TGCAGTGCTAGAGTTTGGGGTGACAACGAGCAGTACTTC
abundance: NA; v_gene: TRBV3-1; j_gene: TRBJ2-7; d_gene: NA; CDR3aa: CASSQVAGTNYEQYF; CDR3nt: TGTGCCAGCAGCCAAGTGGCAGGGACGAACTACGAGCAGTACTTC
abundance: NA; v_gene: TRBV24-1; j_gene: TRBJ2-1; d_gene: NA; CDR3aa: CATSTWTLGEQFF; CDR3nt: TGTGCCACCTCCACCTGGACGCTCGGTGAGCAGTTCTTC
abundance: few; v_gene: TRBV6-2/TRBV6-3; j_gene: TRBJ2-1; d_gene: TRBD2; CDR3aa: CASSYDAAGGTGNEQFF; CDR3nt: TGTGCCAGCAGTTACGACGCGGCGGGAGGAACCGGCAATGAGCAGTTCTTC
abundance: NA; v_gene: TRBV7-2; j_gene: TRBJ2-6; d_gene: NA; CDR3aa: CASSSPGSSVPGANVLTF; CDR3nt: TGTGCCAGCAGCTCGCCAGGAAGTAGTGTCCCTGGGGCCAACGTCCTGACTTTC
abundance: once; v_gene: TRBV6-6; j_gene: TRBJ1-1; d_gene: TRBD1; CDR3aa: CASSSVVDRGQEAFF; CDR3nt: TGTGCCAGCAGTTCCGTAGTGGACAGGGGGCAGGAGGCTTTCTTT
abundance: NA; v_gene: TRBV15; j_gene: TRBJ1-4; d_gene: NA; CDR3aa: CATSRVQALNEKLFF; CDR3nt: TGTGCCACCAGCAGAGTTCAGGCCTTGAATGAAAAACTGTTTTTT
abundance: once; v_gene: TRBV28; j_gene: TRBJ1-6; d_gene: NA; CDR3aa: CASSLFVALNSPLHF; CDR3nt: TGTGCCAGCAGTTTATTCGTTGCCTTGAATTCACCCCTCCACTTT
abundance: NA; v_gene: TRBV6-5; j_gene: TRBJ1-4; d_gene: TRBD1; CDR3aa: CASSSLDRGPEKLFF; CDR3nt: TGTGCCAGCAGTTCCCTAGACAGGGGTCCCGAAAAACTGTTTTTT
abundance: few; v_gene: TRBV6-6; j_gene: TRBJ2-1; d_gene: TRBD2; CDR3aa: CAIGLAGGRYNEQFF; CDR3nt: TGTGCCATCGGACTAGCGGGAGGGAGGTACAATGAGCAGTTCTTC
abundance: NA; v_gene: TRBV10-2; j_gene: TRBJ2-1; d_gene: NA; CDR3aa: CASSESSNEQFF; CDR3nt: TGCGCCAGCAGTGAGTCATCGAATGAGCAGTTCTTC
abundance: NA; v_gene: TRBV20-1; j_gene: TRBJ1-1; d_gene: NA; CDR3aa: CSARGVVNTEAFF; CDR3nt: TGCAGTGCTAGAGGAGTCGTGAACACTGAAGCTTTCTTT
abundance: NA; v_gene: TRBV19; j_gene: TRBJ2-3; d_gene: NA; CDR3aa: CASSSQREDTQYF; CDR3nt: TGTGCCAGTAGTTCCCAGAGGGAAGATACGCAGTATTTT